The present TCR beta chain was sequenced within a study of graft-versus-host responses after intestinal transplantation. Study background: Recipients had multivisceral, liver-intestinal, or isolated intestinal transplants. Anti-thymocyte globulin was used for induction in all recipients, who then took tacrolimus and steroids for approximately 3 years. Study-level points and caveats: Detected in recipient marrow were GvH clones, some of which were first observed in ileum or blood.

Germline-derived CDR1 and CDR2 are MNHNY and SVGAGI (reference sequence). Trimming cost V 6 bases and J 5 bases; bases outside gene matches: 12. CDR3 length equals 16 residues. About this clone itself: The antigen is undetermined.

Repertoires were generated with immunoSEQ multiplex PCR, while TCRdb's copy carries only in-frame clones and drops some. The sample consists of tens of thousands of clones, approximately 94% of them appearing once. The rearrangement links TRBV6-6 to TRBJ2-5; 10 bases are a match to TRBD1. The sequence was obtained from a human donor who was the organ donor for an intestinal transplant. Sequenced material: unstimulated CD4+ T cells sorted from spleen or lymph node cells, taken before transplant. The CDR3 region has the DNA TGTGCCAGCAGCCAAACCCCGACAGGGGGCAGGGAGACCCAGTACTTC. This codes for CASSQTPTGGRETQYF.